Listed here are 31 T cell receptor beta chains from one sample, sequenced in a study of blood T cell repertoires in COVID-19. Libraries were prepared by immunoSEQ multiplex PCR; TCRdb keeps only in-frame clonotypes and omits some of them. Here the sample spans around 190,000 clones, roughly 77% being singletons. Sample: peripheral blood. These receptors were taken from a woman aged 40 to 50 with COVID-19, enrolled during active disease.

CDR3 sequence reads: CASSQEHLGQWGSGAQYF. The CDR3 DNA reads TGTGCCAGCAGCCAAGAGCACCTGGGACAGTGGGGCTCAGGGGCCCAGTACTTC. This sequence joins TRBV4-2 and TRBJ2-5; 7 bases align to TRBD1. The V gene end was trimmed by 0 bases and the J gene end by 9 bases; junction bases not matched to a gene: 19. Germline CDR1 LGHNA, CDR2 YNFKEQ. CDR3 length: 18 residues.

The chain carries TRBV5-4 and TRBJ1-2; D uncertain. The CDR3 length is 14 residues. Germline V lookup: CDR1 SGHNT, CDR2 YYREEE (reference sequence). The V end was cut by 4 bases, the J end by 0 bases, with 10 bases between. The CDR3: CASSTSGPNYGYTF. As DNA, the CDR3 is TGTGCCAGCAGCACCAGTGGTCCTAACTATGGCTACACCTTC.

The J gene is TRBJ2-2, the V gene TRBV18, with a weak D call TRBD2 (5 bases). The CDR3 is 15 amino acids. Germline V CDR1 and CDR2: KGHSH, LQKENI. V was clipped by 3 bases and J by 1 base, with 9 bases between them. CDR3 nucleotides: TGTGCCAGCTCACCGGCGGGCGGGAACACCGGGGAGCTGTTTTTT. Translated: CASSPAGGNTGELFF.

The chain carries TRBV4-2 and TRBJ1-5, with D maybe TRBD1 (6 bases). The V end lost 2 bases, the J end lost 6 bases, and 14 bases lay between the germline ends. CDR1 and CDR2 from the germline V gene are LGHNA and YNFKEQ. The CDR3 loop spans 15 amino acids. The DNA for the CDR3 is TGTGCCAGCAGCCAAATGGGGGCAGCAAGTCAGCCCCAGCATTTT. It is translated as CASSQMGAASQPQHF.

The rearrangement uses TRBV21-1 and TRBJ2-7; TRBD2 was called by the table and not checked on the DNA. TRBV21-1 constitutes a pseudogene. The CDR3 is made up of 13 amino acids. Written as DNA, the CDR3 is TGTGCCAGCAGCAGGTCGCGAGGAAACGAGCAGTACTTC. Amino acids: CASSRSRGNEQYF.

Of note for this clone: The identical CDR3 is also encoded by other nucleotide sequences in the sample. The chain links TRBV18 to TRBJ2-2, with D possibly being TRBD1 (6 bases). CDR3 length: 15 amino acids. Trimming took 6 bases from V and 1 from J, leaving 12 bases between them. Germline V gene data show CDR1 as KGHSH and CDR2 as LQKENI. The CDR3 nucleotides read TGTGCCAGCTCGCCGGACAGCAAGAACACCGGGGAGCTGTTTTTT. This encodes CASSPDSKNTGELFF.

The gene calls are TRBV5-4 and TRBJ2-5; TRBD2 matches at 11 bases. The length of the CDR3 is 15 residues. Germline trimming cut 1 base from V and 10 bases from J; bases unmatched to any gene: 9. CDR1 is SGHNT and CDR2 is YYREEE in the germline V gene (reference sequence). CDR3 residues: CASSLSASGGYDQYF. The CDR3 region has the DNA TGTGCCAGCAGCTTGTCGGCTAGCGGGGGGTACGACCAGTACTTC.

The CDR3, as DNA: TGTGCCAGCAGCTCGCGGAACAGACAGGGAGGTCTTTATACCTTC. It is translated as CASSSRNRQGGLYTF. The V gene is TRBV5-4, the J gene TRBJ1-2, with TRBD1 identical over 7 bases. Germline loops: CDR1 SGHNT, CDR2 YYREEE (reference sequence). Losses at the gene ends were 3 bases for V and 14 bases for J; bases not matched to a gene: 19. This CDR3 spans 15 amino acids.

V usage is TRBV9 and J usage is TRBJ2-1, with D uncertain. The CDR3 loop spans 12 amino acids. V gave up 0 bases and J gave up 8 bases, with 6 bases separating them. Per germline, CDR1 SGDLS and CDR2 YYNGEE. CDR3 nucleotides: TGTGCCAGCAGCGTAGTCTCCCATGAGCAGTTCTTC. The encoded protein is CASSVVSHEQFF. The whole variable domain, filled in from reference TRBV9 and TRBJ2-1, reads DSGVTQTPKHLITATGQRVTLRCSPRSGDLSVYWYQQSLDQGLQFLIQYYNGEERAKGNILERFSAQQFPDLHSELNLSSLELGDSALYFCASSVVSHEQFFGPGTRLTVL.

V and J are TRBV25-1 and TRBJ1-5; 9 nucleotides match TRBD1. Trimming at V came to 6 bases and at J to 4 bases, leaving 7 bases not matched to a gene. There are 15 residues in the CDR3. Germline V gene sequence: CDR1 MGHDK, CDR2 SYGVNS. CDR3 in amino acids: CASRTTGGSNQPQHF. For the CDR3, the DNA is TGTGCCAGCAGGACGACAGGGGGTTCAAATCAGCCCCAGCATTTT.

The chain employs TRBV6-2 or TRBV6-3 and TRBJ2-7; 10 nucleotides line up with TRBD1. Germline trimming cut 6 bases from V and 2 bases from J; bases unmatched to any gene: 7. The CDR3 runs to 15 residues. Germline lookup yields CDR1 MNHEY and CDR2 SVGEGT. CDR3 coding DNA: TGTGCCAGCAGCCACCGACAGGGGGCAACCTACGAGCAGTACTTC. Protein product: CASSHRQGATYEQYF.

CDR3 region: CASSLGGTLTYEQYF. DNA for the CDR3: TGTGCCAGTAGCTTGGGGGGGACACTGACCTACGAGCAGTACTTC. The rearrangement joins TRBV19 to TRBJ2-7, with D possibly TRBD2 on 7 matching bases. Trimming left V 6 bases short and J 2 bases short, with 17 bases between. Per the germline V gene, CDR1 is LNHDA and CDR2 is SQIVND (reference sequence). This CDR3 has 15 residues.

This chain uses TRBV15 with TRBJ1-4; 7 positions match TRBD1. With V trimmed by 3 bases and J by 5 bases, 6 bases remained unmatched. The CDR3 extends over 15 amino acids. Germline V gene lookup returns CDR1 LNHNV and CDR2 YYDKDF (reference sequence). The CDR3, as DNA: TGTGCCACCAGCAGGGGGACAGAAAACAATGAAAAACTGTTTTTT. Translation: CATSRGTENNEKLFF.

This clone has only a few counts. The chain joins TRBV5-1 to TRBJ1-6; 8 bases agree with TRBD1. The J segment lost 5 bases and the V segment lost 0 bases, leaving 4 bases of the junction unmatched. Germline CDR1 SGHRS, CDR2 YFSETQ. The CDR3 sequence is 16 residues long. CDR3: CASSLAGQGNNSPLHF. The CDR3 DNA reads TGCGCCAGCAGCTTGGCTGGACAGGGTAATAATTCACCCCTCCACTTT.

This clone turned up a few times. Here the CDR3 reads CATSGIFGTGFTDTQYF. The CDR3 coding sequence is TGTGCCACCAGCGGAATTTTCGGGACAGGGTTCACAGATACGCAGTATTTT. The chain combines TRBV15 with TRBJ2-3, with 9 positions matching TRBD1. Germline trimming cut 5 bases from V and 2 bases from J; bases unmatched to any gene: 11. The germline gives CDR1 LNHNV, CDR2 YYDKDF (reference sequence). The CDR3 contains 17 residues.

This clone was counted a few times. This sequence joins TRBV3-1 (or the pseudogene TRBV3-2) and TRBJ2-3, with D perhaps TRBD2 (5 bases). Germline CDR1 is LGHDT and CDR2 is YNNKEL (reference sequence). The CDR3 contains 17 residues. V lost 6 bases and J 1 base, leaving 20 bases between the germline ends. CDR3 sequence reads: CASSRSTASWGTDTQYF. CDR3 nucleotide sequence: TGTGCCAGCAGTCGAAGTACGGCTAGCTGGGGCACAGATACGCAGTATTTT.

The V gene is TRBV3-1 (or the pseudogene TRBV3-2), the J gene TRBJ2-3; TRBD2 matches 9 bases. V lost 4 bases and J lost 6; bases outside the gene matches: 8. The CDR3 spans 15 residues. In germline, CDR1 is LGHDT, CDR2 YNNKEL (reference sequence). CDR3: CASSPGGGGGDTQYF. As DNA, the CDR3 is TGTGCCAGCAGCCCCGGCGGGGGGGGTGGGGATACGCAGTATTTT.

V is TRBV19 and J is TRBJ2-1, with TRBD2 matching 12 bases. Germline V gives CDR1 LNHDA, CDR2 SQIVND (reference sequence). The CDR3 runs to 16 residues. The J segment lost 3 bases and the V segment lost 5 bases, leaving 5 bases of the junction unmatched. In DNA form, the CDR3 reads TGTGCCAGTAGTGACGGACTAGCGGGACTCTACAATGAGCAGTTCTTC. Amino acid sequence: CASSDGLAGLYNEQFF.

The rearrangement uses TRBV7-2 and TRBJ1-2; D gene uncertain. The V gene lost 2 bases and the J gene lost 2 bases, with 9 bases spanning the gap. Germline CDR1 SGHTA, CDR2 FQGNSA. The CDR3 runs to 14 residues. The CDR3 reads CASSLTAVNYGYTF. The CDR3 nucleotides are TGTGCCAGCAGCTTAACCGCAGTGAACTATGGCTACACCTTC.

The gene calls are TRBV5-1 and TRBJ1-6, with 8 bases identical to TRBD1. The CDR3 runs to 14 residues. Trimming removed 4 bases from V and 7 bases from J; junction bases left unmatched: 4. Germline V gene lookup returns CDR1 SGHRS and CDR2 YFSETQ. The CDR3 DNA reads as TGCGCCAGCAGCCCGACAGGGGTCAATTCACCCCTCCACTTT. This encodes CASSPTGVNSPLHF.

This clone has a single count. This sequence joins TRBV30 and TRBJ2-2; D is unresolved. The length of the CDR3 is 14 residues. V was pared by 2 bases and J by 2 bases, with 9 bases between. CDR1 GTSNPN and CDR2 SVGIG come from the germline V gene (reference sequence). CDR3 region: CAWSRSSNTGELFF. The CDR3 DNA sequence: TGTGCCTGGAGTCGGTCTTCTAACACCGGGGAGCTGTTTTTT.

This clone was recorded once. The chain has TRBV7-9 and TRBJ1-2; perhaps TRBD1 as D (6 bases). There are 16 residues in the CDR3. V was trimmed by 10 bases and J by 3 bases, leaving 24 bases between them. The germline V gene encodes CDR1 SEHNR and CDR2 FQNEAQ (reference sequence). CDR3 protein: CATHSPGGARDYGYTF. As DNA, the CDR3 is TGTGCCACCCATTCTCCCGGGGGGGCGCGGGACTATGGCTACACCTTC.

The chain couples TRBV19 to TRBJ2-3; 7 bases line up with TRBD2. Germline values: CDR1 LNHDA, CDR2 SQIVND (reference sequence). The V gene end was trimmed by 9 bases and the J gene end by 6 bases; junction bases not matched to a gene: 9. The CDR3 has 13 residues. Here the CDR3 DNA reads TGTGCCAGCAACTCGCGGGGGACGGATACGCAGTATTTT. This codes for CASNSRGTDTQYF.

The chain is built from TRBV27 and TRBJ2-1; 10 bases align to TRBD1. The CDR3 has 17 amino acids. Looked up from germline, CDR1 is MNHEY and CDR2 is SMNVEV (reference sequence). Losses at the gene ends were 8 bases for V and 0 bases for J; bases not matched to a gene: 10. The CDR3 DNA reads as TGTGCCAGCTTCCCGGGACAGGGGTTCCCCTCCTACAATGAGCAGTTCTTC. It yields the protein CASFPGQGFPSYNEQFF.

The chain carries TRBV3-1 (or the pseudogene TRBV3-2) and TRBJ1-2; perhaps TRBD1 as D (5 bases). In germline, CDR1 is LGHDT, CDR2 YNNKEL (reference sequence). The CDR3 totals 14 residues. V dropped 3 bases and J dropped 8 bases, with 16 bases sitting between them. The CDR3 bases are TGTGCCAGCAGCCAGGGGCCAAGTTCATCCGGCTACACCTTC. Translating gives CASSQGPSSSGYTF.

This clone came up a few times. This sequence joins TRBV18 and TRBJ2-1; 9 bases match TRBD2. After removal of 2 bases from V and 6 bases from J, the junction contained 14 bases not matched to a gene. This CDR3 region has 18 residues. From germline, CDR1 is KGHSH and CDR2 LQKENI. CDR3 coding DNA: TGTGCCAGCTCACCAAACAGCGGGGGGCGTGTCCTTTTCAATGAGCAGTTCTTC. The encoded protein is CASSPNSGGRVLFNEQFF.

This clone was counted between two and nine times. V is TRBV14 and J is TRBJ2-5; 7 nucleotides agree with TRBD2. The CDR3 length is 18 residues. Looked up from germline, CDR1 is SGHDN and CDR2 is FVKESK. The V segment lost 4 bases and the J segment 5 bases; nucleotides outside the gene matches: 19. The CDR3 region is CASSPYLLVGGRGETQYF. Written as DNA, the CDR3 is TGTGCCAGCAGCCCTTACCTCTTAGTAGGCGGGAGAGGGGAGACCCAGTACTTC.

V gene TRBV5-6 combines with J gene TRBJ1-5; no firm D call. V was cut by 2 bases and J by 3 bases, with 9 bases left in between. CDR1 and CDR2 (germline): SGHDT, YYEEEE. CDR3 size: 14 residues. CDR3 sequence reads: CASSFGQINQPQHF. The CDR3 coding sequence is TGTGCCAGCAGCTTTGGGCAGATCAATCAGCCCCAGCATTTT.

The genes are TRBV18 and TRBJ2-5; D is ambiguous. Germline loops: CDR1 KGHSH, CDR2 LQKENI. CDR3 length: 13 residues. Trimming shortened V by 5 bases and J by 1 base, and 8 bases separated the two germline ends. The CDR3 region is CASSASVQETQYF. CDR3 DNA sequence: TGTGCCAGCTCAGCGTCTGTCCAAGAGACCCAGTACTTC.

The chain is built from TRBV10-1 and TRBJ2-2, with TRBD1 identical over 8 bases. This CDR3 comprises 14 residues. V was clipped by 6 bases and J by 4 bases; unmatched bases: 4. Per germline, CDR1 WNHNN and CDR2 SYGVQD (reference sequence). The chain's CDR3 is CASRSDRGTGELFF. DNA for the CDR3: TGCGCCAGCAGGAGTGACAGGGGCACCGGGGAGCTGTTTTTT.

The chain links TRBV7-2 to TRBJ1-2; D gene unclear. Germline-derived CDR1 and CDR2 are SGHTA and FQGNSA. The V end was cut by 6 bases, the J end by 2 bases, with 10 bases between. CDR3 length: 13 amino acids. The CDR3 here is CASRAGGNYGYTF. In nucleotides, the CDR3 is TGTGCCAGCAGGGCGGGCGGCAACTATGGCTACACCTTC.